This record looks at one TCR beta chain sequence and its context. The table came from immunoSEQ multiplex PCR; TCRdb's copy has only in-frame clones and leaves some out. This sample has some 150,000 clones, with about 81% found just once. The CDR3 is 15 amino acids. Germline lookup yields CDR1 SGHTA and CDR2 FQGNSA. Losses at the gene ends were 1 base for V and 7 bases for J; bases not matched to a gene: 6. With no exception, relapse followed autologous stem cell transplantation in all patients, and brentuximab vedotin exposure varied. Classifying best responses yielded complete response, partial response or progressive disease. This specimen comes from a study of PD-1 blockade in classical Hodgkin lymphoma.

This clonotype was obtained from a human donor with classical Hodgkin lymphoma. The chain has TRBV7-2 and TRBJ2-7; TRBD2 matches 11 bases. This specimen consisted of peripheral blood mononuclear cells (PBMCs), obtained before the second cycle of nivolumab. The CDR3 protein is CASSLDLAGGREQYF. DNA for the CDR3: TGTGCCAGCAGCTTAGACCTAGCGGGAGGCCGTGAGCAGTACTTC. Using reference TRBV7-2 and TRBJ2-7 for the parts outside the CDR3, the full variable domain is GAGVSQSPSNKVTEKGKDVELRCDPISGHTALYWYRQSLGQGLEFLIYFQGNSAPDKSGLPSDRFSAERTGGSVSTLTIQRTQQEDSAVYLCASSLDLAGGREQYFGPGTRLTVT.